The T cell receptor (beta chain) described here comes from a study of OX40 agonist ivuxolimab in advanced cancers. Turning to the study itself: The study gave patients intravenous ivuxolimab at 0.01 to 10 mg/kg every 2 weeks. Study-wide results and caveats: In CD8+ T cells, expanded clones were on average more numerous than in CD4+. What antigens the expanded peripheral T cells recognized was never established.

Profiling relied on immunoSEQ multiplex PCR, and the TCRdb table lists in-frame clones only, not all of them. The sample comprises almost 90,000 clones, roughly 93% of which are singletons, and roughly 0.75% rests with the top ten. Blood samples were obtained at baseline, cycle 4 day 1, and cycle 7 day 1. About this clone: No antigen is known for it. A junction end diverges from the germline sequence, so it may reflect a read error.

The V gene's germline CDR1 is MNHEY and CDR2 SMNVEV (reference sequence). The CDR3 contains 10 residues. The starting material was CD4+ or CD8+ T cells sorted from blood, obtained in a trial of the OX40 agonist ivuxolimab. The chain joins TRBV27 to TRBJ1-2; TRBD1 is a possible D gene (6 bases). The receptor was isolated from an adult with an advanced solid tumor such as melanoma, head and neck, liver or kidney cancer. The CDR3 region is CLGASYGYTF. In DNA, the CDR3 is TGCCTGGGGGCGTCCTATGGCTACACCTTC.